This T cell receptor beta chain was observed in a study of identical twins. Trimming cost V 2 bases and J 12 bases, with 11 bases left between them. This CDR3 has 12 amino acids. In germline, CDR1 is MGHRA, CDR2 YSYEKL. TCRdb processed the 5' RACE reads anew with MiXCR; each CDR3 protein has one entry. The top ten clones hold 0.25% to 0.3% of a sample with 1.5 million to 2 million distinct CDR3 sequences, 25% to 35% of them seen once. The material sequenced was cord blood. J is TRBJ2-1 and V is TRBV4-1; the D is unclear. The receptor's source is a newborn girl in good health. The CDR3 region is CASSQSPRAQFF. The CDR3 DNA follows: TGCGCCAGCAGCCAATCTCCCCGGGCGCAGTTCTTC.